This is a list of T cell receptor beta chains from one sample in a study of shared clonotypes between healthy human individuals. Assay: immunoSEQ multiplex PCR; the TCRdb copy retains only in-frame clones and omits some. The table records some 1,400,000 clones, 95% to 97% of them present only once. Source material: naive CD4+ T cells sorted from blood. All receptors derive from a man in his thirties or forties in good health. The CDR3 runs from the conserved cysteine through the conserved F or W. Fields, in order: clone size, V gene, D gene, J gene, CDR3 DNA, CDR3 protein. The D gene is left open where the match is weak. The size field is filled for only some rows; it gives once, few, many or a size class.

.	TRBV11-3	.	TRBJ2-2	TGTGCCAGCAGCTTAGGGAGAGTGGGAGCGGTCACCGGGGAGCTGTTTTTT	CASSLGRVGAVTGELFF
.	TRBV27	.	TRBJ2-1	TGTGCCAGCAGGATTTACGGAGGTGAGCAGTTCTTC	CASRIYGGEQFF
.	TRBV5-1	TRBD1	TRBJ2-1	TGCGCCAGCAGCTTGGCCCCGACAGGGGGATACAATGAGCAGTTCTTC	CASSLAPTGGYNEQFF
few	TRBV19	.	TRBJ2-7	TGTGCCAGTAGTATCCGGGGCCCCTCCTACGAGCAGTACTTC	CASSIRGPSYEQYF
.	TRBV4-1	TRBD1	TRBJ1-5	TGCGCCAGCAGCCAAGCGACAGGGGGCGGTCAGCCCCAGCATTTT	CASSQATGGGQPQHF
.	TRBV15	.	TRBJ1-5	TGTGCCACCAGCAGGCTGACTCCAGGGACTCAGCCCCAGCATTTT	CATSRLTPGTQPQHF
.	TRBV2	TRBD1	TRBJ2-7	TGTGCCAGCAATATGGACAGGGGCTACGAGCAGTACTTC	CASNMDRGYEQYF
.	TRBV5-1	.	TRBJ2-7	TGCGCCAGCAGCTACCAGACAGGGGAGGGCGAGCAGTACTTC	CASSYQTGEGEQYF
once	TRBV18	.	TRBJ2-1	TGTGCCAGCTCACCACCGAAGGCGGGAAGCTCCTACAATGAGCAGTTCTTC	CASSPPKAGSSYNEQFF
.	TRBV27	.	TRBJ1-2	TGTGCCAGCAGTGTGCGTGGTACGGCAGCTAACTATGGCTACACCTTC	CASSVRGTAANYGYTF
.	TRBV6-6	.	TRBJ2-7	TGTGCCAGCAGTTACTCATCAGGGGCAAGCGGCGAGCAGTACTTC	CASSYSSGASGEQYF
.	TRBV2	.	TRBJ2-1	TGTGCCAGCCGAGCCGGACCGAACAATGAGCAGTTCTTC	CASRAGPNNEQFF
.	TRBV5-1	TRBD1	TRBJ1-1	TGCGCCAGCAGCGGCGGGACAGGGAACACTGAAGCTTTCTTT	CASSGGTGNTEAFF
.	TRBV18	.	TRBJ2-2	TGTGCCAGCTCACGTTTGGAGAAGCGTACCGGGGAGCTGTTTTTT	CASSRLEKRTGELFF
.	TRBV6-1	.	TRBJ2-3	TGTGCCAGCAAAATGGGAGGGGGACATACGCAGTATTTT	CASKMGGGHTQYF
once	TRBV9	.	TRBJ2-7	TGTGCCAGCAGCGTAGCTACGAACTCCTACGAGCAGTACTTC	CASSVATNSYEQYF
.	TRBV25-1	.	TRBJ2-5	TGTGCCAGCAGAATTAGTTCCCACAGAGAAATACAAGAGACCCAGTACTTC	CASRISSHREIQETQYF
.	TRBV18	TRBD2	TRBJ2-7	TGTGCCAGCTCTGCACTATGGGGACTAGCGGGAGGTGGCGAGCAGTACTTC	CASSALWGLAGGGEQYF
.	TRBV5-6	TRBD2	TRBJ2-7	TGTGCCAGCAGCTTGCGGCTAGCGGGACCATACTCCTACGAGCAGTACTTC	CASSLRLAGPYSYEQYF
once	TRBV5-4	.	TRBJ2-3	TGTGCCAGCAGCTTAGGGGAAGGAAGGTATTTT	CASSLGEGRYF
.	TRBV28	TRBD1	TRBJ2-5	TGTGCCAGTAGAGCCGGGACAGCCAGAGGAGAGACCCAGTACTTC	CASRAGTARGETQYF
once	TRBV6-1	.	TRBJ2-5	TGTGCCAGCAGTGTTCTAGGTCTTCGGGAGACCCAGTACTTC	CASSVLGLRETQYF
.	TRBV11-1	TRBD1	TRBJ2-7	TGTGCCAGCAGCTTAGGAGGTAGAGGGGGCGTCGAGCAGTACTTC	CASSLGGRGGVEQYF
.	TRBV5-4	.	TRBJ2-1	TGTGCCAGCAGCTCGGACAGATGGGTAAATGAGCAGTTCTTC	CASSSDRWVNEQFF
.	TRBV18	.	TRBJ1-1	TGTGCCAGCTCACCACGGATGAACACTGAAGCTTTCTTT	CASSPRMNTEAFF
once	TRBV5-1	.	TRBJ1-3	TGCGCCAGCAGCTTGGGGGAGACTGGAAACACCATATATTTT	CASSLGETGNTIYF
.	TRBV18	.	TRBJ2-7	TGTGCCAGCTCACCCCTAATACCTTACGAGCAGTACTTC	CASSPLIPYEQYF
.	TRBV6-1	TRBD1	TRBJ1-4	TGTGCCAGCAGTGATAGGGACAGGGGTCGACTGTTTTTT	CASSDRDRGRLFF